Listed here are 30 T cell receptor beta chains from one sample, sequenced in a study of T cells in Graves' hyperthyroidism and ophthalmopathy. RNA transcripts gave rise to amplified TCR beta CDR3 regions. First-round RT-PCR targeting the TCR CDR3 was performed with the HTBI primer set. TCRdb called the multiplex PCR reads again in MiXCR, with one record for every CDR3 protein. The sample gives about 560,000 distinct CDR3 sequences, over 15% of which show up once; 18% is in the top ten. Material: blood. These receptors originate from a woman between 18 and 30 years old with Graves' hyperthyroidism.

The table lists this clonotype with many counts. The chain recombines TRBV11-2 with TRBJ1-6, with TRBD1 as a possible D gene (6 bases). This CDR3 spans 14 amino acids. Trimming removed 5 bases at V and 8 bases at J, with 13 bases between. Germline lookup yields CDR1 SGHAT and CDR2 FQNNGV. CDR3 DNA: TGTGCCAGCAGCGGAAACAGGGTGGATTCACCCCTCCACTTT. Protein product: CASSGNRVDSPLHF.

This clonotype was observed many times. As DNA, the CDR3 is TGTGCCAGCAGTCGGGACCTAAGAAACACCATATATTTT. Translated, it gives CASSRDLRNTIYF. This rearrangement joins TRBV12-3 or TRBV12-4 to TRBJ1-3, with TRBD1 as a possible D gene (5 bases). The V end lost 5 bases, the J end lost 5 bases, and 10 bases lay between the germline ends. The CDR3 length is 13 residues.

The chain links TRBV25-1 to TRBJ1-5; unclear D gene. CDR1 and CDR2 (germline): MGHDK, SYGVNS. CDR3 length: 14 residues. V was trimmed by 3 bases and J by 0 bases, leaving 6 bases between them. CDR3 amino acids: CASSEDGSNQPQHF. The CDR3, as DNA: TGTGCCAGCAGTGAGGACGGTAGCAATCAGCCCCAGCATTTT.

This clonotype occurred many times. This rearrangement joins TRBV18 to TRBJ2-7; no firm D call. In germline, CDR1 is KGHSH, CDR2 LQKENI. CDR3 size: 13 residues. Trimming stripped 3 bases from V and 2 bases from J, with 8 bases between. The CDR3 loop is CASSPDAPYEQYF. DNA of the CDR3: TGTGCCAGCTCACCCGATGCCCCCTACGAGCAGTACTTC.

Many counts were recorded for this clonotype. The chain joins TRBV5-1 to TRBJ2-7; maybe TRBD1 (6 bases). CDR1 and CDR2 from the germline V gene are SGHRS and YFSETQ. V was clipped by 6 bases and J by 6 bases, with 16 bases between them. This CDR3 region has 13 residues. Here the CDR3 DNA reads TGCGCCAGCAAGGAGGACAGCCATTCCGAGCAGTACTTC. This gives the protein CASKEDSHSEQYF.

This clonotype was seen more than once but under ten times. In DNA, the CDR3 is TGTGCCAGCAAAGCGGACGGGGGTTATGGCTACACCTTC. This encodes CASKADGGYGYTF. V is TRBV6-1 and J is TRBJ1-2; maybe TRBD1 (5 bases). Germline assignment: CDR1 MNHNS and CDR2 SASEGT. The V and J ends lost 7 bases and 5 bases respectively, with 14 bases between them. The CDR3 runs to 13 residues.

This clonotype has ten or more counts. V is TRBV6-1 and J is TRBJ1-5, with D possibly TRBD1 on 5 matching bases. Germline V CDR1 and CDR2: MNHNS, SASEGT. This CDR3 is built from 15 residues. V was trimmed by 1 base and J by 2 bases, leaving 9 bases between them. The chain's CDR3 is CASSEEPGGNQPQHF. As DNA, the CDR3 is TGTGCCAGCAGTGAAGAACCGGGGGGCAATCAGCCCCAGCATTTT.

J is TRBJ2-3 and V is TRBV20-1; 7 positions agree with TRBD1. Germline CDR1 and CDR2: DFQATT and SNEGSKA (reference sequence). This CDR3 spans 14 amino acids. V trimming: 5 bases; J trimming: 0 bases; junction bases outside the gene matches: 5. The CDR3 coding sequence is TGCAGTGCTCGCAGGGGGTCTAGCACAGATACGCAGTATTTT. The encoded protein is CSARRGSSTDTQYF.

Only a few counts were recorded for this clonotype. This rearrangement joins TRBV4-3 to TRBJ1-1, with D perhaps TRBD1 (6 bases). This CDR3 region has 17 residues. Trimming cost V 0 bases and J 3 bases, with 17 bases left between them. CDR1 and CDR2 (germline): LGHNA, YSLEER. The CDR3 DNA is TGCGCCAGCAGCCAAGAATGGGGGCGGCATGGAGACACTGAAGCTTTCTTT. It is translated as CASSQEWGRHGDTEAFF.

This clonotype appeared many times. This chain uses TRBV7-6 with TRBJ2-3, with D possibly being TRBD1 (5 bases). This CDR3 spans 15 amino acids. Trimming removed 5 bases from V and 0 bases from J, with 12 bases in between. CDR1 and CDR2 (germline): SGHVS, FNYEAQ. CDR3 nucleotides: TGTGCCAGCAGCCAACAACGACAGAGCACAGATACGCAGTATTTT. Translated, it gives CASSQQRQSTDTQYF.

The chain combines TRBV19 with TRBJ2-7; 11 bases fit TRBD1. The germline CDR1 and CDR2 sequences are LNHDA and SQIVND (reference sequence). The CDR3 sequence is 15 residues long. The V and J ends lost 3 bases and 4 bases, in that order; junction bases with no gene match: 5. The CDR3 nucleotides read TGTGCCAGTAGTATCCCGGGACAGGGGGTTTACGAGCAGTACTTC. Residues: CASSIPGQGVYEQYF.

In this sample, this clonotype turned up many times. V gene TRBV7-2 combines with J gene TRBJ2-5; 8 bases line up with TRBD1. CDR1 is SGHTA and CDR2 is FQGNSA in the germline V gene. The CDR3 spans 16 residues. V shed 4 bases, J shed 3 bases, and the junction held 10 bases outside the gene matches. CDR3 amino acids: CASSSHRGQGKETQYF. As DNA, the CDR3 is TGTGCCAGCAGCTCCCACCGAGGACAGGGTAAAGAGACCCAGTACTTC.

As concerns this clonotype: An end of the junction differs from the germline gene, which may be a read error. The chain joins TRBV3-1 to TRBJ2-7; no clear D. This CDR3 is built from 14 residues. The germline gives CDR1 LGHDT, CDR2 YNNKEL (reference sequence). The CDR3 loop reads CASSQAVYSYDQYF. The CDR3 coding sequence is TGTGCCAGCAGCCAAGCTGTTTACTCCTACGATCAGTACTTC.

The chain couples TRBV30 to TRBJ1-3; possibly TRBD1 for D (5 bases). This CDR3 has 11 amino acids. Germline-derived CDR1 and CDR2 are GTSNPN and SVGIG (reference sequence). V was cut by 3 bases and J by 11 bases, with 11 bases left in between. The chain's CDR3 is CAWSPEGSIYF. CDR3 bases: TGTGCCTGGAGCCCGGAGGGGTCCATATATTTT.

This sequence joins TRBV28 and TRBJ2-7; D possibly corresponds to TRBD2 (5 bases). Trimming removed 8 bases at V and 6 bases at J, with 20 bases between. The CDR3 loop spans 14 amino acids. Germline CDR1 reads MDHEN; CDR2 reads SYDVKM. DNA of the CDR3: TGTGCCAGCGGACTCAGGTGGGGTGTTGGCGAGCAGTACTTC. As protein: CASGLRWGVGEQYF.

This clonotype appeared many times. The rearrangement links TRBV7-9 to TRBJ2-2; 7 bases match TRBD1. With V trimmed by 2 bases and J by 1 base, 1 base remained unmatched. The CDR3 length is 15 residues. Germline CDR1 reads SEHNR; CDR2 reads FQNEAQ (reference sequence). CDR3 region: CASSLRQGNTGELFF. CDR3 DNA: TGTGCCAGCAGCTTAAGACAGGGGAACACCGGGGAGCTGTTTTTT.

This clonotype occurred many times. V and J are TRBV20-1 and TRBJ1-2; the D gene is possibly TRBD1 (5 bases). The germline V gene encodes CDR1 DFQATT and CDR2 SNEGSKA (reference sequence). Trimming shortened V by 0 bases and J by 5 bases, and 13 bases separated the two germline ends. The CDR3 totals 14 residues. The CDR3 DNA reads TGCAGTGCTAGAGACCTGACAAGGGGATATGGCTACACCTTC. Protein: CSARDLTRGYGYTF.

A word on this clonotype: A much larger clonotype is one base distant, so this may be a read error. The chain combines TRBV2 with TRBJ2-2; the match to TRBD2 covers 11 bases. This CDR3 spans 18 amino acids. Germline V gene sequence: CDR1 SNHLY, CDR2 FYNNEI. CDR3 in amino acids: CASSEVGLAGENSGELFF. The CDR3 nucleotides read TGTGCCAGCAGTGAGGTTGGACTAGCGGGTGAGAACAGCGGGGAGCTGTTTTTT. Full variable domain (rest looked up from reference TRBV2 and TRBJ2-2): EPEVTQTPSHQVTQMGQEVILRCVPISNHLYFYWYRQILGQKVEFLVSFYNNEISEKSEIFDDQFSVERPDGSNFTLKIRSTKLEDSAMYFCASSEVGLAGENSGELFFGEGSRLTVL.

This clonotype appeared many times. CDR3 sequence reads: CSAQFVGGTDTQYF. For the CDR3, the DNA is TGCAGTGCTCAATTCGTGGGGGGCACAGATACGCAGTATTTT. The chain combines TRBV20-1 with TRBJ2-3; D is tentatively TRBD1 or TRBD2 (5 bases each). Looked up from germline, CDR1 is DFQATT and CDR2 is SNEGSKA (reference sequence). The CDR3 runs to 14 residues. V lost 5 bases and J lost 1, with 13 bases in between.

J is TRBJ2-1 and V is TRBV20-1, with 7 positions matching TRBD2. CDR3 length: 16 amino acids. V was pared by 0 bases and J by 9 bases, with 14 bases of the junction left unmatched. Germline V lookup: CDR1 DFQATT, CDR2 SNEGSKA (reference sequence). The CDR3 loop reads CSARDVVTGGKGEQFF. The CDR3 nucleotides read TGCAGTGCTAGAGATGTTGTGACGGGAGGTAAAGGTGAGCAGTTCTTC.

Only a few counts were recorded for this clonotype. Here the CDR3 DNA reads TGCAGTGCTAGAGATGGTGGGGTTTCTGGAAACACCATATATTTT. Amino acids: CSARDGGVSGNTIYF. The chain couples TRBV20-1 to TRBJ1-3; D is ambiguous. Trimming took off 0 bases at V and 1 base at J, with 10 bases between the two ends. The germline V gene encodes CDR1 DFQATT and CDR2 SNEGSKA (reference sequence). The CDR3 length is 15 residues.

This clonotype was counted ten times or more. The DNA for the CDR3 is TGTGCCAGCAGCCCGGACGTGGGCTCCTACAATGAGCAGTTCTTC. Translating gives CASSPDVGSYNEQFF. The chain has TRBV7-6 and TRBJ2-1; D ambiguous. The CDR3 is 15 residues long. Germline CDR1 SGHVS, CDR2 FNYEAQ. V was cut by 5 bases and J by 0 bases, with 11 bases left in between.

This clonotype was recorded once. The chain recombines TRBV10-3 with TRBJ2-5; 7 nucleotides match TRBD1. Germline CDR1 reads ENHRY; CDR2 reads SYGVKD. This CDR3 is built from 14 residues. Losses at the gene ends were 5 bases for V and 1 base for J; bases not matched to a gene: 4. For the CDR3, the DNA is TGTGCCATCAGTCAGGACAGGACCCAAGAGACCCAGTACTTC. As protein: CAISQDRTQETQYF.

The chain carries TRBV7-3 and TRBJ1-5, with a possible D match to TRBD1 (5 bases). Between the trimmed V and J ends, which lost 0 bases and 3 bases, there was a span of 9 bases. Germline values: CDR1 SGHTA, CDR2 FQGTGA. The CDR3 sequence is 15 residues long. This chain's CDR3 is CASSLTGRVNQPQHF. In nucleotides, the CDR3 is TGTGCCAGCAGCTTAACCGGCAGGGTCAATCAGCCCCAGCATTTT.

The chain joins TRBV14 to TRBJ1-6; D is unclear. Trimming removed 8 bases at V and 7 bases at J, with 15 bases between. There are 14 residues in the CDR3. Germline-derived CDR1 and CDR2 are SGHDN and FVKESK. CDR3 region: CASSRETPNSPLHF. The CDR3 nucleotides are TGTGCCAGCTCTCGAGAGACCCCCAATTCACCCCTCCACTTT.

This rearrangement joins TRBV20-1 to TRBJ2-5, with 7 bases identical to TRBD1. Unmatched junction bases numbered 12, after V lost 0 bases and J lost 5 bases. CDR1 DFQATT and CDR2 SNEGSKA come from the germline V gene (reference sequence). This CDR3 is built from 16 residues. The CDR3 sequence: CSARDVNEGAQETQYF. CDR3 in DNA: TGCAGTGCTAGAGATGTGAACGAGGGGGCCCAGGAGACCCAGTACTTC.

This clonotype was seen many times. The gene calls are TRBV7-9 and TRBJ1-4; a possible D gene is TRBD1 (5 bases). From germline, CDR1 is SEHNR and CDR2 FQNEAQ (reference sequence). With 5 bases removed from V and 8 bases from J, the gap between germline ends came to 9 bases. This CDR3 has 12 amino acids. The CDR3 DNA sequence: TGTGCCAGCAGCCCAGGGCGGGAAAAACTGTTTTTT. Protein: CASSPGREKLFF.

This clonotype has a count of ten or more. This chain joins TRBV10-1 and TRBJ1-1, with 7 bases aligning to TRBD1. CDR3 length: 14 amino acids. The V gene end was trimmed by 6 bases and the J gene end by 5 bases; junction bases not matched to a gene: 9. Per germline, CDR1 WNHNN and CDR2 SYGVQD (reference sequence). CDR3 sequence reads: CASSTGTARTEAFF. The CDR3 DNA sequence: TGCGCCAGCAGCACTGGGACAGCGAGAACTGAAGCTTTCTTT.

In this sample, this clonotype turned up many times. The chain recombines TRBV6-1 with TRBJ2-7, with D tentatively TRBD1 (5 bases). Germline CDR1 is MNHNS and CDR2 is SASEGT. Trimming stripped 7 bases from V and 5 bases from J, with 18 bases between. CDR3 length equals 14 residues. The CDR3 coding sequence is TGTGCCAGCAATAGAGTCAGGGCCAGGGACGAGCAGTACTTC. Amino acids: CASNRVRARDEQYF.

This clonotype was counted between two and nine times. The V gene is TRBV27, the J gene TRBJ1-5; 7 nucleotides line up with TRBD1. The CDR3 is 17 residues long. The V and J ends lost 5 bases and 6 bases, in that order; junction bases with no gene match: 16. CDR1 is MNHEY and CDR2 is SMNVEV in the germline V gene (reference sequence). The CDR3 loop is CASSPLGGGGLGQPQHF. CDR3 nucleotide sequence: TGTGCCAGCAGTCCTCTAGGGGGAGGGGGCTTAGGTCAGCCCCAGCATTTT.